Below are 14 T cell receptor beta chains sequenced from a single sample in a study of tissue T cells after allogeneic stem cell transplantation. Using immunoSEQ multiplex PCR, the repertoire was profiled, and TCRdb retains in-frame clones only, with some absent. Of about 40,000 clones in the sample, roughly 92% were seen once. The input for sequencing was blood, taken before transplantation. The receptors shown here come from a woman aged 40 to 75 who later had graft-versus-host disease after an allogeneic stem cell transplant.

The gene calls are TRBV6-5 and TRBJ2-4; the D is unclear. This CDR3 comprises 13 residues. Trimming took off 7 bases at V and 8 bases at J, with 15 bases between the two ends. Per germline, CDR1 MNHEY and CDR2 SVGAGI. The CDR3 nucleotides are TGTGCCAGCATGGGCGATCCCGAGGACATTCAGTACTTC. Protein: CASMGDPEDIQYF.

The V call is TRBV6-2 or TRBV6-3, the J call TRBJ2-5; TRBD2 matches 9 bases. The CDR3 covers 16 residues. Germline values: CDR1 MNHEY, CDR2 SVGEGT. Trimming cost V 2 bases and J 5 bases; bases outside gene matches: 9. Here the CDR3 reads CASSYTAGGTGETQYF. As DNA, the CDR3 is TGTGCCAGCAGTTACACCGCGGGAGGGACCGGGGAGACCCAGTACTTC.

This chain joins TRBV6-2 or TRBV6-3 and TRBJ1-1; D possibly corresponds to TRBD1 (5 bases). Germline V gives CDR1 MNHEY, CDR2 SVGEGT. V was pared by 6 bases and J by 5 bases, with 13 bases between. The CDR3 spans 13 residues. CDR3 protein: CASSSTWGTEAFF. DNA for the CDR3: TGTGCCAGCAGCTCAACCTGGGGGACTGAAGCTTTCTTT.

The chain couples TRBV21-1 to TRBJ2-5; whether TRBD1, the table's D call, matches the DNA was not checked. TRBV21-1 is recorded as a pseudogene. The CDR3 has 14 residues. DNA for the CDR3: TGTGCCAGCAGCCCCAGGGACAGGCAAGAGACCCAGTACTTC. Translated: CASSPRDRQETQYF.

The J gene is TRBJ2-7, the V gene TRBV6-6, with 9 bases identical to TRBD2. Germline values: CDR1 MNHNY, CDR2 SVGAGI (reference sequence). The CDR3 sequence is 13 residues long. The junction had 4 bases not matched to a gene; V was cut back by 10 bases and J by 0 bases. The CDR3 region is CATDSGSSYEQYF. CDR3 DNA: TGTGCCACCGATAGCGGGAGCTCCTACGAGCAGTACTTC.

A single count supports this clone. The chain employs TRBV12-3 or TRBV12-4 and TRBJ1-2; 10 bases align to TRBD1. There are 12 residues in the CDR3. V was pared by 6 bases and J by 8 bases, with 3 bases of the junction left unmatched. CDR3 amino acids: CASSDRGRGYTF. In nucleotides, the CDR3 is TGTGCCAGCAGCGACAGGGGGCGCGGCTACACCTTC.

This clone was detected only a few times. The chain uses TRBV4-3 and TRBJ1-5, with D uncertain. The CDR3 covers 15 residues. V lost 0 bases and J 4 bases, leaving 10 bases between the germline ends. The germline gives CDR1 LGHNA, CDR2 YSLEER. The CDR3 loop is CASSQDRDLNQPQHF. The CDR3 DNA sequence: TGCGCCAGCAGCCAAGATCGGGATCTGAATCAGCCCCAGCATTTT.

This clone was picked up a small number of times. The rearrangement links TRBV7-2 to TRBJ1-1, with D possibly matching TRBD1 (5 bases). The V and J ends lost 3 bases and 3 bases respectively, with 8 bases between them. This CDR3 region has 13 residues. Germline CDR1 reads SGHTA; CDR2 reads FQGNSA. CDR3 amino acids: CASSFQTDTEAFF. In DNA, the CDR3 is TGTGCCAGCAGCTTTCAGACAGACACTGAAGCTTTCTTT.

The chain employs TRBV19 and TRBJ1-1, with D perhaps TRBD1 (5 bases). The V end was cut by 6 bases, the J end by 1 base, with 9 bases between. The CDR3 contains 13 residues. Germline lookup yields CDR1 LNHDA and CDR2 SQIVND (reference sequence). CDR3 in amino acids: CASSPGRNTEAFF. The DNA of the CDR3 is TGTGCCAGTAGCCCGGGACGGAACACTGAAGCTTTCTTT.

This chain joins TRBV27 and TRBJ2-1; perhaps TRBD2 as D (6 bases). Germline V gene lookup returns CDR1 MNHEY and CDR2 SMNVEV (reference sequence). The V gene lost 0 bases and the J gene lost 5 bases, with 11 bases spanning the gap. This CDR3 is 15 amino acids long. The DNA for the CDR3 is TGTGCCAGCAGTTTATCGCGCGGGATGGACAATGAGCAGTTCTTC. It translates to CASSLSRGMDNEQFF.

The CDR3 coding sequence is TGTGCCGCCTACGCCCCTTACAATGAGCAGTTCTTC. Residues: CAAYAPYNEQFF. The chain joins TRBV6-5 to TRBJ2-1; no clear D. With 11 bases removed from V and 4 bases from J, the gap between germline ends came to 12 bases. The CDR3 has 12 amino acids. From germline, CDR1 is MNHEY and CDR2 SVGAGI.

V usage is TRBV7-9 and J usage is TRBJ2-2, with D perhaps matching TRBD2 (6 bases). The CDR3 runs to 14 residues. V was clipped by 3 bases and J by 1 base, with 6 bases between them. CDR1 and CDR2 from the germline V gene are SEHNR and FQNEAQ (reference sequence). For the CDR3, the DNA is TGTGCCAGCAGCTTTAGCGGGAACACCGGGGAGCTGTTTTTT. It codes for CASSFSGNTGELFF. Together with reference TRBV7-9 and TRBJ2-2, the CDR3 gives the full variable domain: DTGVSQNPRHKITKRGQNVTFRCDPISEHNRLYWYRQTLGQGPEFLTYFQNEAQLEKSRLLSDRFSAERPKGSFSTLEIQRTEQGDSAMYLCASSFSGNTGELFFGEGSRLTVL.

The chain has TRBV3-1 (or the pseudogene TRBV3-2) and TRBJ2-5, with 8 bases aligning to TRBD2. Germline V lookup: CDR1 LGHDT, CDR2 YNNKEL (reference sequence). Trimming took 3 bases from V and 7 from J; bases not matched to a gene: 7. The CDR3 has 14 amino acids. CDR3 in DNA: TGTGCCAGCAGCCACCGGACTAGCTGGGGGACCCAGTACTTC. Residues: CASSHRTSWGTQYF.

This chain uses TRBV7-2 with TRBJ1-1; TRBD1 is a possible D gene (6 bases). Germline assignment: CDR1 SGHTA and CDR2 FQGNSA. The CDR3 is 15 amino acids. Trimming removed 7 bases at V and 0 bases at J, with 15 bases between. CDR3 sequence (DNA): TGTGCCAGCACTTTCTCGGACAGTTTGAACACTGAAGCTTTCTTT. It translates to CASTFSDSLNTEAFF.